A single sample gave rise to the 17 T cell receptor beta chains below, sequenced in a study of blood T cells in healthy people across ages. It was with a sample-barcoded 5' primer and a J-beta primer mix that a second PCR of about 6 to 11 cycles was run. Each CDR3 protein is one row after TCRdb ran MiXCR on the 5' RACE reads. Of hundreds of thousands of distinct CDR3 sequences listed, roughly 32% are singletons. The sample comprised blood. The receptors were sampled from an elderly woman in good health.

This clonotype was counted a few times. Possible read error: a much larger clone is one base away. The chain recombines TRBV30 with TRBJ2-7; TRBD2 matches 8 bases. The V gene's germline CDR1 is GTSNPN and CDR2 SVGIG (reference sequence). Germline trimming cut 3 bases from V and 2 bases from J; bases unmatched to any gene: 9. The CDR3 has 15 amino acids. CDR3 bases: TGTGCCTGGAGGCCACGAGCGGGGGATGCCTACGAGCAGTACTTC. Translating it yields CAWRPRAGDAYEQYF.

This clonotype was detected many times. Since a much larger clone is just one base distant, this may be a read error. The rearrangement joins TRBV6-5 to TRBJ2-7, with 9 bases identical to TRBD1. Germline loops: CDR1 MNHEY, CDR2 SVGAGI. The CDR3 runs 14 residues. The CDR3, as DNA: TGTGCCGGCAGCGGGACAGGGAGCTCCTACGAGCAGTACTTC. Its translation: CAGSGTGSSYEQYF.

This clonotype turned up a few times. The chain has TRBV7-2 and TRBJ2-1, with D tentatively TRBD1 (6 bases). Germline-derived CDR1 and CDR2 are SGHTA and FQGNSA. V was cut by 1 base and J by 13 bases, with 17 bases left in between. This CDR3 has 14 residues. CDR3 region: CASSLVTGQETQFF. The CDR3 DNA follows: TGTGCCAGCAGCTTAGTCACAGGGCAAGAGACCCAGTTCTTC.

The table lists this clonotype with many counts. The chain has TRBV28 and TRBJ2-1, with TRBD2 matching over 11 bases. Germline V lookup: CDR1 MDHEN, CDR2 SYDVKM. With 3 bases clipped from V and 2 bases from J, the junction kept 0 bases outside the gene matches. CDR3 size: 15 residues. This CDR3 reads CASSFSGGAYNEQFF. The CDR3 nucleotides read TGTGCCAGCAGTTTTAGCGGGGGGGCCTACAATGAGCAGTTCTTC.

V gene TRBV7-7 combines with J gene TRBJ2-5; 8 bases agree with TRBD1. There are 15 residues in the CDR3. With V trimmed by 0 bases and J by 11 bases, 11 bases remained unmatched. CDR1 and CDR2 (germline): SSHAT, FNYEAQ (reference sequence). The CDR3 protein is CASSLAPDRGNEQYF. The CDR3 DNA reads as TGTGCCAGCAGCTTAGCGCCAGACAGGGGCAATGAGCAGTACTTC.

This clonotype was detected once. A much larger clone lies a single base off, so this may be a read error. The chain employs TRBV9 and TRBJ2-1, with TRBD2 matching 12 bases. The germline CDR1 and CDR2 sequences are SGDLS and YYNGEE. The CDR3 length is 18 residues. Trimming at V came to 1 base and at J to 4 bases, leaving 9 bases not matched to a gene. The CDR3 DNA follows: TGTGCCAGCAGCGTAACTGGTACGGGACTAGCGGGTTACAATGAGCAGTTCTTC. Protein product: CASSVTGTGLAGYNEQFF.

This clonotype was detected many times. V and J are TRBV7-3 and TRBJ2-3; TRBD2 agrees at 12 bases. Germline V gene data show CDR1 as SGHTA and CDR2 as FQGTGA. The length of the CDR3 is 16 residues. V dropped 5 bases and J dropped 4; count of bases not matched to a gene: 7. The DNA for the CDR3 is TGTGCCAGCAGCCCAGATCGACTAGCGGGAGCAGATACGCAGTATTTT. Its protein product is CASSPDRLAGADTQYF.

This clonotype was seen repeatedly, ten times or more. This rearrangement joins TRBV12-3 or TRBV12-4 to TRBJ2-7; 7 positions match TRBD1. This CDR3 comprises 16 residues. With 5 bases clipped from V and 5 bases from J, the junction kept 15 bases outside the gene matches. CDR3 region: CASSLVNDRALDEQYF. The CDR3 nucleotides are TGTGCCAGCAGTCTCGTAAACGACAGGGCTCTCGACGAGCAGTACTTC.

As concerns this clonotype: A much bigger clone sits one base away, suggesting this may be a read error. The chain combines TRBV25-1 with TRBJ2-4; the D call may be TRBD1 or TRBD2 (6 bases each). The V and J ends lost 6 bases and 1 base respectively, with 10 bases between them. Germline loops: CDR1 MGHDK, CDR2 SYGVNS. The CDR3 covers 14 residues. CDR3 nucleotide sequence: TGTGCCAGCAGGGAAGGGGGGGCCAAAAACATTCAGTACTTC. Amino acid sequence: CASREGGAKNIQYF.

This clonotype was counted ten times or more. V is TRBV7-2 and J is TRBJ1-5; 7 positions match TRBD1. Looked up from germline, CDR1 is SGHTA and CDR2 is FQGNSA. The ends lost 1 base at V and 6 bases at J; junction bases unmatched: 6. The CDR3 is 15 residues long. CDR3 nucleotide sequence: TGTGCCAGCAGCTTAGGCGACAGGGAAAGTCAGCCCCAGCATTTT. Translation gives CASSLGDRESQPQHF.

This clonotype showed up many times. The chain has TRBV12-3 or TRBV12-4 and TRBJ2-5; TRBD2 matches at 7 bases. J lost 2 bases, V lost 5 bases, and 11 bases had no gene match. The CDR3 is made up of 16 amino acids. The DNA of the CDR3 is TGTGCCAGCAGTCTGTATGGGGGGGTTGCGCAAGAGACCCAGTACTTC. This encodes CASSLYGGVAQETQYF.

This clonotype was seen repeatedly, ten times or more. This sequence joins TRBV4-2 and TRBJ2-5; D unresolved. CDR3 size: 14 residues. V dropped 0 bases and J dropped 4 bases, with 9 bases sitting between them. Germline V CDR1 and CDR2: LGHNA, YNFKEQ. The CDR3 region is CASSQEVRAETQYF. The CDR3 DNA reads TGTGCCAGCAGCCAAGAGGTTCGAGCAGAGACCCAGTACTTC.

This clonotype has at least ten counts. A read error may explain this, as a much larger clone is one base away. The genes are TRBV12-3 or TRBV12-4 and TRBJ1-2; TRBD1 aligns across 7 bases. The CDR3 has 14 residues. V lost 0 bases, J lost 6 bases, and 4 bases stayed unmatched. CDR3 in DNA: TGTGCCAGCAGTTTAGCGACAGGGAGGGATGGCTACACCTTC. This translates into CASSLATGRDGYTF.

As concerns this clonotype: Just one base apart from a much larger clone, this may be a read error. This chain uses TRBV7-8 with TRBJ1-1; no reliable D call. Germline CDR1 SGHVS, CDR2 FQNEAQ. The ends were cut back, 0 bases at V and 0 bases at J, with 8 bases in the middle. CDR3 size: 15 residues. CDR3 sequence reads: CASSLASGVNTEAFF. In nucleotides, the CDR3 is TGTGCCAGCAGCTTAGCGTCCGGGGTGAACACTGAAGCTTTCTTT.

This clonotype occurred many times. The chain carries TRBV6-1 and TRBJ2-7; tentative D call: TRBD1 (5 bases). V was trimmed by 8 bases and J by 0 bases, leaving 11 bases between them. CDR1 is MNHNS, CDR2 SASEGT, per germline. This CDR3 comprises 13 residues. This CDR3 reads CASWTPSSYEQYF. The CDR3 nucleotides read TGTGCCAGCTGGACACCCTCCTCCTACGAGCAGTACTTC.

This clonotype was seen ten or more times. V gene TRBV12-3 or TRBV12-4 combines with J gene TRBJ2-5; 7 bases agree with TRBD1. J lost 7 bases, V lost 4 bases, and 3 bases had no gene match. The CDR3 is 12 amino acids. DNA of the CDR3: TGTGCCAGCAGTTCAACAGGGGCGACCCAGTACTTC. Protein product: CASSSTGATQYF.

The CDR3 here is CASRLYFNEGSGKNIQYF. The CDR3 DNA reads as TGTGCCAGCAGACTCTACTTTAACGAGGGTTCGGGCAAAAACATTCAGTACTTC. The genes are TRBV6-1 and TRBJ2-4; possible D gene TRBD2, 5 bases. Germline V lookup: CDR1 MNHNS, CDR2 SASEGT. The CDR3 runs to 18 residues. The V and J ends lost 6 bases and 3 bases respectively, with 24 bases between them.